This TCR beta chain was sequenced during a study of neoadjuvant anti-PD-1 for oral cavity cancer. About the study: Patients without progression received a fourth nivolumab dose around day 43, then surgical resection on days 50-56. Points from the study as a whole: Expansion of preexisting intratumoral clones was suggested to aid response. Higher pretreatment blood Treg/Th17 ratios correlated with higher pretreatment blood and lower post-treatment tumor TCRbeta clonality.

Germline V gene data show CDR1 as SGHTA and CDR2 as FQGTGA. The CDR3 consists of 15 residues. The ends were cut back, 3 bases at V and 1 base at J, with 10 bases in the middle. To note about this clone: What it recognizes is unknown.

Time point here: after neoadjuvant nivolumab, at surgical resection. Cohort: HPV-negative, locally advanced oral cavity squamous cell carcinoma patients. Sequenced by immunoSEQ multiplex PCR; TCRdb stores in-frame clones only, minus some. The sample has approximately 15,000 clones, 35% to 50% seen once; the top ten hold 39%. The genes are TRBV7-3 and TRBJ2-1; a weak D match, TRBD2 (5 bases). Sequencing was performed on tumor tissue, taken after nivolumab (anti-PD-1) treatment. The sequence came from a person between 35 and 79 years old with oral cavity squamous cell carcinoma. The CDR3 protein is CASSFRGGSYNEQFF. The CDR3 region has the DNA TGTGCCAGCAGCTTTCGGGGTGGTTCCTACAATGAGCAGTTCTTC.